This section outlines one T cell receptor beta chain sequence together with its context. Profiled with immunoSEQ multiplex PCR; TCRdb holds only in-frame clones, not every one. The table lists around 200,000 clones, more than 80% of them singletons. Germline CDR1 reads SGHRS; CDR2 reads YFSETQ. This CDR3 region has 18 residues. Between the trimmed V and J ends, which lost 6 bases and 2 bases, there was a span of 26 bases. This sample is drawn from a study of blood T cell repertoires in COVID-19. The material sequenced was peripheral blood. The rearrangement uses TRBV5-1 and TRBJ2-5; no clear D gene. The receptor comes from a human donor in a cohort sampled during active COVID-19. DNA of the CDR3: TGCGCCAGCAAAAAAATCCCCGCCCCAACAGTTACACAAGAGACCCAGTACTTC. Amino acid sequence: CASKKIPAPTVTQETQYF.